The sample holds many counts of the clone carrying this T cell receptor (beta chain). Its antigen remains unidentified. The entry originates in a study of T cells after yellow fever vaccination. Overall study results and limits: Among primary-vaccination clones, most reappeared after the booster, at 96% for CD4 and about 90% for CD8.

V lost 5 bases and J 7 bases, leaving 10 bases between the germline ends. Germline CDR1 is KGHDR and CDR2 is SFDVKD. This CDR3 has 12 residues. TCRdb reanalysed the 5' RACE reads using MiXCR and keeps one entry per CDR3 protein. The table includes some 110,000 distinct CDR3 sequences, roughly 8.4% detected once. The material was CD8+ T cells sorted from PBMCs, obtained 45 days after the yellow fever booster vaccination. The receptor was isolated from a man aged 25 to 40 who received the YFV17D yellow fever vaccine. The chain combines TRBV24-1 with TRBJ1-1; possible D gene TRBD1, 6 bases. For the CDR3, the DNA is TGTGCCACCAGTGCGGGACACGTTGAAGCTTTCTTT. It translates to CATSAGHVEAFF.